One sample yielded the 26 T cell receptor beta chains listed below, sequenced in a study of T cells after posttransplantation cyclophosphamide. The protocol was immunoSEQ multiplex PCR, while the TCRdb copy is restricted to in-frame clones and leaves out a portion. The repertoire has more than 30,000 clones, approximately 90% of them found once; the top ten carry approximately 0.25%. The naive gate required viable CD3+CD4+ or CD3+CD8+ cells with CCR7+CD45RA+CD45RO-CD95-CD27+CD28+ phenotype. What was sequenced was naive CD4+ T cells sorted from PBMCs. Every receptor here comes from a woman aged 60-75 years in good health, CMV-negative, and a related stem cell transplant donor.

The chain links TRBV28 to TRBJ1-1; tentatively, D is TRBD1 (5 bases). Looked up from germline, CDR1 is MDHEN and CDR2 is SYDVKM. With 6 bases removed from V and 0 bases from J, the gap between germline ends came to 8 bases. This CDR3 contains 13 residues. The CDR3 here is CASRRQLNTEAFF. DNA of the CDR3: TGTGCCAGCAGACGACAGTTGAACACTGAAGCTTTCTTT.

A word on this clone: The same CDR3 can be traced to other DNA sequences in this sample. The chain recombines TRBV6-6 with TRBJ2-5; weak D call: TRBD2 (5 bases). The V and J ends lost 0 bases and 4 bases respectively, with 6 bases between them. In germline, CDR1 is MNHNY, CDR2 SVGAGI (reference sequence). The CDR3 is 13 amino acids. CDR3 in DNA: TGTGCCAGCAGTTACTCCGGAGGAGAGACCCAGTACTTC. It codes for CASSYSGGETQYF.

This clone was counted once. The chain links TRBV10-3 to TRBJ2-7; 8 bases align to TRBD2. Germline CDR1 ENHRY, CDR2 SYGVKD. The CDR3 totals 16 residues. V trimming: 0 bases; J trimming: 4 bases; junction bases outside the gene matches: 8. The CDR3 DNA reads TGTGCCATCAGTGAGTCCGGTAGCGGGAACCCATACGAGCAGTACTTC. This gives the protein CAISESGSGNPYEQYF.

The V and J genes are TRBV6-5 and TRBJ2-3, with 9 bases lining up with TRBD1. The germline V gene encodes CDR1 MNHEY and CDR2 SVGAGI. The CDR3 length is 15 residues. Trimming removed 7 bases from V and 2 bases from J; junction bases left unmatched: 7. CDR3 DNA: TGTGCCAGCACCCAACAGGGGGCGCACACAGATACGCAGTATTTT. It encodes CASTQQGAHTDTQYF.

The genes are TRBV18 and TRBJ1-6; 9 bases align to TRBD1. Trimming took 2 bases from V and 5 from J; bases not matched to a gene: 7. CDR1 is KGHSH and CDR2 is LQKENI in the germline V gene. The CDR3 has 17 amino acids. The CDR3 coding sequence is TGTGCCAGCTCACCAACCGGGACAGGGTTAAATAATTCACCCCTCCACTTT. Amino acid sequence: CASSPTGTGLNNSPLHF.

The rearrangement joins TRBV11-3 to TRBJ2-1; D gene ambiguous. V shed 5 bases and J shed 2 bases, with 10 bases lying between them. The CDR3 consists of 14 residues. Looked up from germline, CDR1 is SGHNT and CDR2 is YENEEA. In DNA form, the CDR3 reads TGTGCCAGCAGCAAACAGTCCACCTACAATGAGCAGTTCTTC. Its protein is CASSKQSTYNEQFF. The full variable domain, completed using reference TRBV11-3 and TRBJ2-1, is EAGVVQSPRYKIIEKKQPVAFWCNPISGHNTLYWYLQNLGQGPELLIRYENEEAVDDSQLPKDRFSAERLKGVDSTLKIQPAELGDSAVYLCASSKQSTYNEQFFGPGTRLTVL.

The chain recombines TRBV9 with TRBJ2-7; 13 bases fit TRBD2. Germline assignment: CDR1 SGDLS and CDR2 YYNGEE. The length of the CDR3 is 21 residues. The V and J ends lost 4 bases and 0 bases, in that order; junction bases with no gene match: 19. The DNA for the CDR3 is TGTGCCAGCAGCTCCATACCCGGGACGGGACTAGCGGGGAGGGGCTCCTACGAGCAGTACTTC. Translated, it gives CASSSIPGTGLAGRGSYEQYF.

The chain joins TRBV5-4 to TRBJ1-2, with 8 bases identical to TRBD1. Losses at the gene ends were 4 bases for V and 8 bases for J; bases not matched to a gene: 7. Germline values: CDR1 SGHNT, CDR2 YYREEE (reference sequence). This CDR3 region has 13 residues. CDR3 DNA sequence: TGTGCCAGCAGCCCCGACAGGGGTGACGGCTACACCTTC. Its translation: CASSPDRGDGYTF.

The chain carries TRBV5-1 and TRBJ2-7, with 10 bases identical to TRBD2. Germline CDR1 SGHRS, CDR2 YFSETQ. This CDR3 has 15 residues. V was clipped by 4 bases and J by 4 bases; unmatched bases: 8. CDR3 sequence: CASSVNSGRMYEQYF. Here the CDR3 DNA reads TGCGCCAGCAGCGTGAATAGCGGGAGGATGTACGAGCAGTACTTC.

The chain joins TRBV9 to TRBJ1-1; D remains ambiguous. The CDR3 is made up of 14 amino acids. Looked up from germline, CDR1 is SGDLS and CDR2 is YYNGEE. V lost 4 bases and J lost 0, with 10 bases in between. CDR3 coding DNA: TGTGCCAGCAGCCTACAGACAATGAACACTGAAGCTTTCTTT. Its protein product is CASSLQTMNTEAFF.

V and J are TRBV5-1 and TRBJ1-2, with a tentative D call TRBD1 (6 bases). Trimming pared 0 bases from V and 4 bases from J, leaving 22 bases between. The CDR3 consists of 18 residues. Germline lookup yields CDR1 SGHRS and CDR2 YFSETQ. CDR3 in amino acids: CASSLAGGMDWRSYGYTF. The CDR3 DNA follows: TGCGCCAGCAGCTTGGCTGGGGGCATGGATTGGAGGTCCTATGGCTACACCTTC. Complete variable domain (other parts from reference TRBV5-1 and TRBJ1-2): KAGVTQTPRYLIKTRGQQVTLSCSPISGHRSVSWYQQTPGQGLQFLFEYFSETQRNKGNFPGRFSGRQFSNSRSEMNVSTLELGDSALYLCASSLAGGMDWRSYGYTFGSGTRLTVV.

The rearrangement uses TRBV15 and TRBJ2-6; possible D gene TRBD2, 5 bases. This CDR3 contains 17 residues. The germline V and J ends were trimmed by 0 bases and 2 bases, with 11 bases remaining between them. Germline-derived CDR1 and CDR2 are LNHNV and YYDKDF (reference sequence). CDR3 bases: TGTGCCACCAGCAGAGAAAATCGACTACCTGGGGCCAACGTCCTGACTTTC. Translating it yields CATSRENRLPGANVLTF.

The V and J genes are TRBV18 and TRBJ2-7, with 7 bases that match TRBD1. Germline CDR1 and CDR2: KGHSH and LQKENI. The CDR3 spans 15 residues. V gave up 0 bases and J gave up 1 base; unmatched junction bases: 3. The CDR3 spells CASSPPGRGSYEQYF. The CDR3 nucleotides are TGTGCCAGCTCACCACCGGGCAGGGGGTCCTACGAGCAGTACTTC.

For the CDR3, the DNA is TGTGCCAGCTCGCTGGGACTTGAAACAGATACGCAGTATTTT. It yields the protein CASSLGLETDTQYF. V usage is TRBV18 and J usage is TRBJ2-3; tentative D call: TRBD2 (6 bases). This CDR3 spans 14 amino acids. Trimming stripped 6 bases from V and 3 bases from J, with 13 bases between. Germline V lookup: CDR1 KGHSH, CDR2 LQKENI. Full variable domain (remainder filled in from reference TRBV18 and TRBJ2-3): NAGVMQNPRHLVRRRGQEARLRCSPMKGHSHVYWYRQLPEEGLKFMVYLQKENIIDESGMPKERFSAEFPKEGPSILRIQQVVRGDSAAYFCASSLGLETDTQYFGPGTRLTVL.

This clone was seen a single time. The chain couples TRBV2 to TRBJ2-3; weak D call: TRBD2 (5 bases). The CDR3 has 12 amino acids. Germline CDR1 and CDR2: SNHLY and FYNNEI. V was trimmed by 4 bases and J by 4 bases, leaving 6 bases between them. DNA for the CDR3: TGTGCCAGCAGTGCACTAGCAGATACGCAGTATTTT. This codes for CASSALADTQYF.

This chain uses TRBV7-9 with TRBJ1-5, with TRBD1 matching 12 bases. The CDR3 consists of 18 residues. Germline lookup yields CDR1 SEHNR and CDR2 FQNEAQ (reference sequence). Germline trimming cut 3 bases from V and 0 bases from J; bases unmatched to any gene: 6. The CDR3 bases are TGTGCCAGCAGCTTCGGGACAGGGGGCCCTTATAGCAATCAGCCCCAGCATTTT. Residues: CASSFGTGGPYSNQPQHF. The variable domain in full, completed from reference TRBV7-9 and TRBJ1-5, reads DTGVSQNPRHKITKRGQNVTFRCDPISEHNRLYWYRQTLGQGPEFLTYFQNEAQLEKSRLLSDRFSAERPKGSFSTLEIQRTEQGDSAMYLCASSFGTGGPYSNQPQHFGDGTRLSIL.

This chain links TRBV6-5 with TRBJ1-1; D is undetermined. The germline V gene has CDR1 MNHEY and CDR2 SVGAGI. CDR3 length: 15 residues. The V end was cut by 3 bases, the J end by 1 base, with 12 bases between. DNA for the CDR3: TGTGCCAGCAGTTATGGCCTGGGCCAGAACACTGAAGCTTTCTTT. Translation: CASSYGLGQNTEAFF.

The gene calls are TRBV28 and TRBJ2-2; D is unresolved. The CDR3 loop spans 15 amino acids. V was shortened by 6 bases and J by 0 bases, with 11 bases between the two germline ends. Germline values: CDR1 MDHEN, CDR2 SYDVKM. CDR3 in amino acids: CASSSGASNTGELFF. The CDR3 DNA sequence: TGTGCCAGCAGCTCCGGAGCGTCGAACACCGGGGAGCTGTTTTTT.

This chain links TRBV19 with TRBJ2-7, with TRBD1 as a possible D gene (6 bases). This CDR3 has 13 amino acids. V was trimmed by 3 bases and J by 1 base, leaving 7 bases between them. Germline CDR1 LNHDA, CDR2 SQIVND (reference sequence). Here the CDR3 reads CASSMDSSYEQYF. DNA of the CDR3: TGTGCCAGTAGTATGGACAGTTCCTACGAGCAGTACTTC.

The rearrangement links TRBV7-2 to TRBJ2-2, with TRBD2 as a possible D gene (5 bases). The germline CDR1 and CDR2 sequences are SGHTA and FQGNSA. This CDR3 has 16 amino acids. V was shortened by 8 bases and J by 0 bases, with 16 bases between the two germline ends. The CDR3 is CASHRALATNTGELFF. The CDR3 DNA reads as TGTGCCAGCCATAGGGCCTTAGCGACGAACACCGGGGAGCTGTTTTTT. Complete variable domain (other parts from reference TRBV7-2 and TRBJ2-2): GAGVSQSPSNKVTEKGKDVELRCDPISGHTALYWYRQSLGQGLEFLIYFQGNSAPDKSGLPSDRFSAERTGGSVSTLTIQRTQQEDSAVYLCASHRALATNTGELFFGEGSRLTVL.

This chain connects TRBV9 to TRBJ1-1, with D possibly being TRBD1 (6 bases). Trimming left V 3 bases short and J 0 bases short, with 18 bases between. Looked up from germline, CDR1 is SGDLS and CDR2 is YYNGEE. The CDR3 runs 17 residues. The CDR3 sequence is CASSETFLQGLNTEAFF. CDR3 nucleotide sequence: TGTGCCAGCAGCGAGACCTTCTTACAGGGCTTGAACACTGAAGCTTTCTTT.

This clone came up once. The V gene is TRBV4-1, the J gene TRBJ1-2, with D possibly TRBD1 on 6 matching bases. V lost 0 bases, J lost 6 bases, and 17 bases lay in between. The length of the CDR3 is 16 residues. CDR1 is MGHRA, CDR2 YSYEKL, per germline. The CDR3 sequence: CASSQDWNRDLDGYTF. CDR3 bases: TGCGCCAGCAGCCAAGATTGGAACAGGGATTTGGATGGCTACACCTTC.

The chain recombines TRBV7-9 with TRBJ2-1; D not resolved. V lost 1 base to trimming and J lost 2 bases, with 9 bases between them. Germline CDR1 reads SEHNR; CDR2 reads FQNEAQ (reference sequence). The CDR3 contains 15 residues. CDR3 amino acids: CASSLGLETYNEQFF. The CDR3 nucleotides are TGTGCCAGCAGCTTAGGTTTGGAGACCTACAATGAGCAGTTCTTC.

The chain joins TRBV6-5 to TRBJ1-2, with 7 bases that match TRBD1. The CDR3 spans 13 residues. V shed 6 bases, J shed 8 bases, and the junction held 9 bases outside the gene matches. Germline CDR1 is MNHEY and CDR2 is SVGAGI. The CDR3 region has the DNA TGTGCCAGCAGAAACAGGGGTGCGGGAGGCTACACCTTC. Its protein is CASRNRGAGGYTF.

The chain employs TRBV5-1 and TRBJ2-5, with TRBD2 as a possible D gene (6 bases). The V gene lost 0 bases and the J gene lost 2 bases, with 14 bases spanning the gap. CDR3 length: 16 amino acids. Germline CDR1 and CDR2: SGHRS and YFSETQ. The CDR3 nucleotides are TGCGCCAGCAGCTTGGGGACCACTAGCTATCAAGAGACCCAGTACTTC. Amino acid sequence: CASSLGTTSYQETQYF.

The V call is TRBV7-3, the J call TRBJ2-5; 9 bases map to TRBD2. J gave up 5 bases and V 0 bases, and 7 bases lay outside the gene matches. This CDR3 has 16 residues. The germline gives CDR1 SGHTA, CDR2 FQGTGA. In DNA, the CDR3 is TGTGCCAGCAGCTTAACCGCGGGGGGGCCGAGGGAGACCCAGTACTTC. It is translated as CASSLTAGGPRETQYF. The complete variable domain, with remaining parts taken from reference TRBV7-3 and TRBJ2-5, reads GAGVSQTPSNKVTEKGKYVELRCDPISGHTALYWYRQSLGQGPEFLIYFQGTGAADDSGLPNDRFFAVRPEGSVSTLKIQRTERGDSAVYLCASSLTAGGPRETQYFGPGTRLLVL.